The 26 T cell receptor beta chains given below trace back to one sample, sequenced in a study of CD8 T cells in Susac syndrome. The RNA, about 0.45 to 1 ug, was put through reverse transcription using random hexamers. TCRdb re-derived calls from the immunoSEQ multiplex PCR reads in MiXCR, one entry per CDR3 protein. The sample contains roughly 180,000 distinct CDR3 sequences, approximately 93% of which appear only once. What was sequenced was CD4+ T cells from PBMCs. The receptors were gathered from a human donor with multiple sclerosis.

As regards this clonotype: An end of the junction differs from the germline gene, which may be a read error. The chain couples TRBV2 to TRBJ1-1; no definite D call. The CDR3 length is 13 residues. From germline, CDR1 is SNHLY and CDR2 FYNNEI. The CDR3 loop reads CASSPDPNTEVFF. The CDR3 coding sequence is TGTGCCAGCAGTCCCGACCCGAACACTGAAGTTTTCTTT. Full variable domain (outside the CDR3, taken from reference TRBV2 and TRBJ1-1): EPEVTQTPSHQVTQMGQEVILRCVPISNHLYFYWYRQILGQKVEFLVSFYNNEISEKSEIFDDQFSVERPDGSNFTLKIRSTKLEDSAMYFCASSPDPNTEVFFGQGTRLTVV.

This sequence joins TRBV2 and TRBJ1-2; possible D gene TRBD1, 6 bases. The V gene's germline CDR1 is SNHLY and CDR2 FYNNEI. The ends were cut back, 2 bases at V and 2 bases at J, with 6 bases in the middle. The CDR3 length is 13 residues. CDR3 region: CASSETGNYGYTF. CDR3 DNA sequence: TGTGCCAGCAGTGAAACAGGGAACTATGGCTACACCTTC.

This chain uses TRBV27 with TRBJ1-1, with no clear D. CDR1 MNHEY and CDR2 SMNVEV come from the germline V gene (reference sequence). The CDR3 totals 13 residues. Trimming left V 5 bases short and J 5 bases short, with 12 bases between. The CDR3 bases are TGTGCCAGCAGTCTCAAGGCGGGGACTGAAGCTTTCTTT. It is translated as CASSLKAGTEAFF.

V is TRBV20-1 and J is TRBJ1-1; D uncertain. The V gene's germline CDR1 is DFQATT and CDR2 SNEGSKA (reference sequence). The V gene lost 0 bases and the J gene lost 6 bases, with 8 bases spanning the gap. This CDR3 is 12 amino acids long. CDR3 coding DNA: TGCAGTGCTAGAGATAGGGAGGCTGAAGCTTTCTTT. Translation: CSARDREAEAFF.

The CDR3 sequence: CASSFLSGAEAFF. The CDR3 DNA is TGTGCCAGCAGTTTCTTGTCGGGGGCTGAAGCTTTCTTT. The chain uses TRBV12-3 or TRBV12-4 and TRBJ1-1; perhaps TRBD1 as D (5 bases). V lost 3 bases to trimming and J lost 6 bases, with 11 bases between them. This CDR3 has 13 amino acids.

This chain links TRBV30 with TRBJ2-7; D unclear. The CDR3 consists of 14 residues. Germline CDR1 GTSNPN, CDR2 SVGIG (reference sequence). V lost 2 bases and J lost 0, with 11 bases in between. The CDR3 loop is CAWSSGLGSYEQYF. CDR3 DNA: TGTGCCTGGAGTTCCGGGCTCGGCTCCTACGAGCAGTACTTC.

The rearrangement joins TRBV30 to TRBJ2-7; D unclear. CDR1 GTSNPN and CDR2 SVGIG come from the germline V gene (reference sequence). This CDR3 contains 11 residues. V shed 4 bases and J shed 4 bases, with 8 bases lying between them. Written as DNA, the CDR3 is TGTGCCTGGACAAAAGGGTACGAGCAGTACTTC. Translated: CAWTKGYEQYF.

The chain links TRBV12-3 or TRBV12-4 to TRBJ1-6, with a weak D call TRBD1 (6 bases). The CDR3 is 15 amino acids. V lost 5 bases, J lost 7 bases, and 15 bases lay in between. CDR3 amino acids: CASSPRGSRNSPLHF. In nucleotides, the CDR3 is TGTGCCAGCAGTCCCAGGGGCAGCAGGAATTCACCCCTCCACTTT.

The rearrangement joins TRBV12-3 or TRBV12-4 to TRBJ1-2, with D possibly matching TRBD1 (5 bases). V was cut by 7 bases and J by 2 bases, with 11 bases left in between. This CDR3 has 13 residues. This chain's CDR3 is CASTPGPNYGYTF. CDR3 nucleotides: TGTGCCAGCACGCCGGGACCCAACTATGGCTACACCTTC.

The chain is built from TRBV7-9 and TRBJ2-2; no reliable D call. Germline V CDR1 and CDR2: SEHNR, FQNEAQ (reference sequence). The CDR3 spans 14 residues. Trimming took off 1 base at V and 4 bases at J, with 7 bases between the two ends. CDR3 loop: CASSLGHGTGELFF. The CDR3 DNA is TGTGCCAGCAGCTTAGGACACGGCACCGGGGAGCTGTTTTTT.

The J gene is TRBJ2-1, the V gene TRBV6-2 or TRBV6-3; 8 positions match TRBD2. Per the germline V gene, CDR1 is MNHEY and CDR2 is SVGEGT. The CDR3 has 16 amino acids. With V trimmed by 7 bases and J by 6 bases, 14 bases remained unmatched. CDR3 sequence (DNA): TGTGCCAGCATCCCCCTCATGGCGGGAGGTCTCAATGAGCAGTTCTTC. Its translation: CASIPLMAGGLNEQFF.

CDR3 loop: CASSGAVLGANVLTF. DNA for the CDR3: TGTGCCAGCAGCGGGGCGGTGCTTGGGGCCAACGTCCTGACTTTC. The chain has TRBV5-4 and TRBJ2-6, with D possibly matching TRBD1 (5 bases). Germline V gene sequence: CDR1 SGHNT, CDR2 YYREEE (reference sequence). The CDR3 spans 15 residues. V was trimmed by 4 bases and J by 3 bases, leaving 11 bases between them.

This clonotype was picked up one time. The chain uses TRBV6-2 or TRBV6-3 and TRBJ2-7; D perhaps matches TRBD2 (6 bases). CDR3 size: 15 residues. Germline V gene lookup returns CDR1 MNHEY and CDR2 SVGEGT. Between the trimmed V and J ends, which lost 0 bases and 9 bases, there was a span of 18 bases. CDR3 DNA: TGTGCCAGCAGTTACTCGCGGGACTGGTCTACGCGGCAGTACTTC. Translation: CASSYSRDWSTRQYF.

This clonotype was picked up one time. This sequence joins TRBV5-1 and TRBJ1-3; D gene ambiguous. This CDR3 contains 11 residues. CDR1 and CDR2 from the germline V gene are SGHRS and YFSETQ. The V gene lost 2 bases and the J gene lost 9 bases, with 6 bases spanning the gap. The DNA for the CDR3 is TGCGCCAGCAGCTTTGAGGGCACCATATATTTT. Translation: CASSFEGTIYF.

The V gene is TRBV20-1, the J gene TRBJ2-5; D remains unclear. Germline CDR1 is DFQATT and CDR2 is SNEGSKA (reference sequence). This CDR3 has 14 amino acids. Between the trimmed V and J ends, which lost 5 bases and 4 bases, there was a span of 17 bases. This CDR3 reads CSAFPGPGAETQYF. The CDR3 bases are TGCAGTGCTTTCCCCGGCCCAGGAGCAGAGACCCAGTACTTC.

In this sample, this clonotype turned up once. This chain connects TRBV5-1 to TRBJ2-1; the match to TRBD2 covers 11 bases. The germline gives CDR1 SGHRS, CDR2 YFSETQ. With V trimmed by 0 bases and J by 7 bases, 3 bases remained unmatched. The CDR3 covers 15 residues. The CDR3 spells CASSLALAGDNEQFF. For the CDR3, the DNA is TGCGCCAGCAGCTTGGCACTAGCGGGAGATAATGAGCAGTTCTTC.

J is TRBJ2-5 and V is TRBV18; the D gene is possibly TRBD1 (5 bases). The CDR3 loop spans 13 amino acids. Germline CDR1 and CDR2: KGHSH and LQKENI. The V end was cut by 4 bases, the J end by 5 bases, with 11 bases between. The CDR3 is CASSRQMPETQYF. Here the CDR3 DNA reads TGTGCCAGCTCACGACAGATGCCGGAGACCCAGTACTTC.

As DNA, the CDR3 is TGTGCCAGCAGTTATGAGACAGGCCAAAACATTCAGTACTTC. The encoded protein is CASSYETGQNIQYF. The chain is built from TRBV6-6 and TRBJ2-4; a weak D match, TRBD1 (6 bases). The germline gives CDR1 MNHNY, CDR2 SVGAGI (reference sequence). Trimming removed 3 bases at V and 5 bases at J, with 11 bases between. The length of the CDR3 is 14 residues.

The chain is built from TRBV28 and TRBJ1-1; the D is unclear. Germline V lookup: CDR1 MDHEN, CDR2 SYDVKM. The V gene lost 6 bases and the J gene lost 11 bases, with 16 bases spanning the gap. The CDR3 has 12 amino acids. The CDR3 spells CASSPAHIGAFF. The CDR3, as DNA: TGTGCCAGCAGCCCTGCGCACATTGGGGCTTTCTTT.

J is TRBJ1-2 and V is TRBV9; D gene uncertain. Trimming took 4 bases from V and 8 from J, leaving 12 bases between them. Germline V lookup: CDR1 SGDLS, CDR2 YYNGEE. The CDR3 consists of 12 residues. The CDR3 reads CASSQVGQGYTF. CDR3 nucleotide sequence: TGTGCCAGCAGCCAAGTCGGGCAGGGCTACACCTTC.

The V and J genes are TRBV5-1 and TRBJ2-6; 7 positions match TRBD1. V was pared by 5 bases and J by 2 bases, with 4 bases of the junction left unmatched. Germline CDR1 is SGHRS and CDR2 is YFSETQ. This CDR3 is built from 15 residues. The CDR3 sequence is CASSAGTAGANVLTF. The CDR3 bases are TGCGCCAGCAGTGCCGGGACAGCTGGGGCCAACGTCCTGACTTTC.

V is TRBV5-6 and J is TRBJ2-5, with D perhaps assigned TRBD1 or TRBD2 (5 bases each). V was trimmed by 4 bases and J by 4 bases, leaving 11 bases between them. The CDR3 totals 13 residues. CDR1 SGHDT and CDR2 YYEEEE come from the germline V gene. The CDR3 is CASSPRGPETQYF. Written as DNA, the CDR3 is TGTGCCAGCAGCCCGAGGGGTCCAGAGACCCAGTACTTC.

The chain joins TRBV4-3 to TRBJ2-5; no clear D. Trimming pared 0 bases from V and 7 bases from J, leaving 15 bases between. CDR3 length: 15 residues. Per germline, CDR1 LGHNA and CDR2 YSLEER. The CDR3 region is CASSQDVRAPGTQYF. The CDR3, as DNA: TGCGCCAGCAGCCAAGATGTAAGGGCCCCAGGGACCCAGTACTTC.

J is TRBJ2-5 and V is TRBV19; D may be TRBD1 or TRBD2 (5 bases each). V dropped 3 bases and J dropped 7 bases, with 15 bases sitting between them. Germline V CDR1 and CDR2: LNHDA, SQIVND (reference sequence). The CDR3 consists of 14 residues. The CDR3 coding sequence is TGTGCCAGTAGTATCCGGGGCGCCAGAGCGACCCAGTACTTC. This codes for CASSIRGARATQYF.

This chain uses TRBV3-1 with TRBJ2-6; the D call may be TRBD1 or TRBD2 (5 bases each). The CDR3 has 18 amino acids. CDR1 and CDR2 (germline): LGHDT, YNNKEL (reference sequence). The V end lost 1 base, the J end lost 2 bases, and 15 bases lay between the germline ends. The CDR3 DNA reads TGTGCCAGCAGCCAAGGATGGGGGTCTCCCCCTGGGGCCAACGTCCTGACTTTC. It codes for CASSQGWGSPPGANVLTF.

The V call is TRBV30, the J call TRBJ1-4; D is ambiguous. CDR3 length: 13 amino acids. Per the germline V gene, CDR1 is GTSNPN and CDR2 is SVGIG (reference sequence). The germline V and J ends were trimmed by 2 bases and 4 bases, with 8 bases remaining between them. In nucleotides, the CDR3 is TGTGCCTGGAGTAGCCACAGTAATGAAAAACTGTTTTTT. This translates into CAWSSHSNEKLFF.